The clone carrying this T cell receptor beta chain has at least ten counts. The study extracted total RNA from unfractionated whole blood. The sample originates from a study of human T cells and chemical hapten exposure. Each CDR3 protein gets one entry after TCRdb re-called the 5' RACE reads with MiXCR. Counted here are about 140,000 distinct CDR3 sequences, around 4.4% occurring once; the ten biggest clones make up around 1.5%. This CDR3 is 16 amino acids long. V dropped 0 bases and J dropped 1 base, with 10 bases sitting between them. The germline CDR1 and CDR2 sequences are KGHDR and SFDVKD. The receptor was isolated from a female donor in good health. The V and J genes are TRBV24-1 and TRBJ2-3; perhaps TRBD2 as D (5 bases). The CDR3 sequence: CATSDLRARGTDTQYF. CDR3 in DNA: TGTGCCACCAGTGATTTGCGCGCGCGGGGCACAGATACGCAGTATTTT.